Listed here is a single T cell receptor beta chain. The entry originates in a study of cytomegalovirus exposure and HLA in healthy donors. The PCR made use of 60 Vbeta and 13 Jbeta primers. Measured with immunoSEQ multiplex PCR; TCRdb has only the in-frame clones, and not every one. This sample carries approximately 100,000 clones, around four fifths of them seen once, and the ten largest clones take approximately 1.9%. Germline V gives CDR1 MGHDK, CDR2 SYGVNS. This CDR3 is 16 amino acids long. Germline trimming cut 6 bases from V and 4 bases from J; bases unmatched to any gene: 9. The chain uses TRBV25-1 and TRBJ2-1, with 10 nucleotides matching TRBD2. This TCR derives from a middle-aged woman in good health and CMV-seronegative. The sample was PBMCs. This CDR3 reads CASRPFSAGGYNEQFF. CDR3 coding DNA: TGTGCCAGCAGACCCTTCTCAGCGGGAGGGTACAATGAGCAGTTCTTC.